Listed here is a single T cell receptor (beta chain). This sample is drawn from a study of blood T cell repertoires in COVID-19. On the study more broadly: The United States, Italy and Spain were the sources of the acute and convalescent COVID-19 samples.

Source study methods: The assay estimated nucleated cells by amplifying reference gene primers. Here immunoSEQ multiplex PCR was the method, and the copy in TCRdb shows in-frame clones only, minus some. The V and J calls and the clone size are those of that table, but D and trimming were determined from the DNA. The sample yields around 130,000 clones, roughly 90% seen once. The V gene end was trimmed by 5 bases and the J gene end by 5 bases; junction bases not matched to a gene: 6. Germline V CDR1 and CDR2: PRHDT, FYEKMQ (reference sequence). The CDR3 runs to 14 residues. The receptor was isolated from a man aged 65-85 years with active COVID-19. The sample consisted of peripheral blood. The chain carries TRBV13 and TRBJ1-2, with 9 bases that match TRBD1. CDR3 bases: TGTGCCAGCAGCCCATGGGGGACAGGGTATGGCTACACCTTC. Its translation is CASSPWGTGYGYTF.